This T cell receptor beta chain was profiled in a study of response to subunit inactivated influenza vaccine. Study results and caveats: The study's authors posited that every seasonal influenza vaccination enlists few new T cells.

This clonotype has only a few counts. The antigen is undetermined. TCRdb re-analysed the RT-PCR reads in MiXCR, keeping a single row per CDR3 protein. Of roughly 790,000 distinct CDR3 sequences in the sample, 20% to 25% were seen once. The sequence was obtained from a middle-aged man who received an inactivated influenza vaccine. Material: PBMCs from blood, obtained 5 days after vaccination.

The CDR3 sequence: CASSYLSLAPAETQYF. DNA for the CDR3: TGTGCCAGCAGTTACTTAAGTCTAGCGCCCGCGGAGACCCAGTACTTC. This chain uses TRBV6-5 with TRBJ2-5; D might be TRBD2 (6 bases). Germline CDR1 is MNHEY and CDR2 is SVGAGI. Deletions cut 1 base from V and 5 bases from J, with 17 bases between. The CDR3 consists of 16 residues.